The 20 T cell receptor beta chains below all came from one sample that was sequenced in a study of response to subunit inactivated influenza vaccine. Using its own MiXCR run on the RT-PCR reads, TCRdb lists one record per CDR3 protein. The sample holds about 800,000 distinct CDR3 sequences, 20% to 25% seen once. The starting material was PBMCs from blood, obtained around 5 days after vaccination. The receptors shown here come from a man aged 45-60 years who received an inactivated influenza vaccine.

The chain recombines TRBV28 with TRBJ1-1; D is perhaps TRBD1 (6 bases). This CDR3 is 13 amino acids long. CDR1 is MDHEN and CDR2 is SYDVKM in the germline V gene. V lost 8 bases and J lost 3, with 13 bases in between. The CDR3 DNA follows: TGTGCCAGCTTGAGGGGGATCGACACTGAAGCTTTCTTT. Its translation is CASLRGIDTEAFF.

This clonotype was seen only a few times. This sequence joins TRBV4-1 and TRBJ1-2; TRBD1 is a possible D gene (5 bases). Looked up from germline, CDR1 is MGHRA and CDR2 is YSYEKL. Trimming removed 3 bases at V and 4 bases at J, with 9 bases between. The CDR3 loop spans 13 amino acids. CDR3 sequence reads: CASSQAGSYGYTF. In DNA, the CDR3 is TGCGCCAGCAGCCAGGCAGGGTCCTATGGCTACACCTTC.

The rearrangement joins TRBV7-9 to TRBJ1-1, with D tentatively TRBD1 (6 bases). The germline V gene encodes CDR1 SEHNR and CDR2 FQNEAQ (reference sequence). The CDR3 consists of 13 residues. V lost 8 bases and J 8 bases, leaving 18 bases between the germline ends. The CDR3 DNA follows: TGTGCCAGCCGTTTAGGGGGGAAGTCGGAAGCTTTCTTT. Protein product: CASRLGGKSEAFF.

The chain couples TRBV5-1 to TRBJ2-1, with 9 positions matching TRBD2. The CDR3 sequence is 19 residues long. V lost 0 bases to trimming and J lost 2 bases; unmatched junction nucleotides: 12. Germline assignment: CDR1 SGHRS and CDR2 YFSETQ. CDR3 sequence reads: CASSLVGSGSWRTYNEQFF. As DNA, the CDR3 is TGCGCCAGCAGCTTGGTTGGTAGCGGGAGTTGGCGAACCTACAATGAGCAGTTCTTC.

This clonotype was seen only a few times. The rearrangement links TRBV5-1 to TRBJ2-2; 9 nucleotides match TRBD2. The V and J ends lost 4 bases and 4 bases, in that order; junction bases with no gene match: 5. CDR1 is SGHRS, CDR2 YFSETQ, per germline. The CDR3 sequence is 15 residues long. CDR3: CASSPGTSLTGELFF. As DNA, the CDR3 is TGCGCCAGCAGCCCCGGGACTAGCCTCACCGGGGAGCTGTTTTTT.

This clonotype was detected a few times. The chain carries TRBV12-3 or TRBV12-4 and TRBJ2-5; D uncertain. V shed 7 bases and J shed 0 bases, with 18 bases lying between them. This CDR3 has 16 residues. The CDR3 loop is CASTKSLGPNQETQYF. CDR3 coding DNA: TGTGCCAGCACCAAGTCCTTAGGACCCAACCAAGAGACCCAGTACTTC.

This clonotype was picked up a small number of times. V usage is TRBV19 and J usage is TRBJ2-2, with 11 nucleotides matching TRBD2. CDR1 is LNHDA and CDR2 is SQIVND in the germline V gene (reference sequence). The V and J ends lost 5 bases and 0 bases, in that order; junction bases with no gene match: 5. CDR3 length equals 17 residues. CDR3 DNA: TGTGCCAGTAGTGCGGGACTAGCGGAACCGAACACCGGGGAGCTGTTTTTT. Amino acids: CASSAGLAEPNTGELFF.

The chain combines TRBV20-1 with TRBJ2-1, with 7 nucleotides matching TRBD2. V lost 2 bases, J lost 11 bases, and 9 bases stayed unmatched. The CDR3 runs 13 residues. Germline V gene data show CDR1 as DFQATT and CDR2 as SNEGSKA (reference sequence). As DNA, the CDR3 is TGCAGTGCTAGATGGCGGGAGCCTCAAAAGCAGTTCTTC. Protein product: CSARWREPQKQFF.

V gene TRBV27 combines with J gene TRBJ2-6; D unresolved. The CDR3 is made up of 15 amino acids. Germline CDR1 and CDR2: MNHEY and SMNVEV (reference sequence). Trimming shortened V by 2 bases and J by 0 bases, and 5 bases separated the two germline ends. The CDR3 sequence is CASSLRYSGANVLTF. For the CDR3, the DNA is TGTGCCAGCAGTTTACGATACTCTGGGGCCAACGTCCTGACTTTC. Supplemented by reference TRBV27 and TRBJ2-6, the full variable domain reads EAQVTQNPRYLITVTGKKLTVTCSQNMNHEYMSWYRQDPGLGLRQIYYSMNVEVTDKGDVPEGYKVSRKEKRNFPLILESPSPNQTSLYFCASSLRYSGANVLTFGAGSRLTVL.

The chain couples TRBV9 to TRBJ1-2; a weak D match, TRBD1 (5 bases). Trimming left V 4 bases short and J 8 bases short, with 15 bases between. CDR3 size: 13 residues. In germline, CDR1 is SGDLS, CDR2 YYNGEE. The CDR3 loop reads CASSPTGSGGYTF. CDR3 nucleotides: TGTGCCAGCAGCCCCACAGGTTCTGGAGGCTACACCTTC.

This clonotype has a handful of counts. The gene calls are TRBV28 and TRBJ2-7; the D is unclear. In germline, CDR1 is MDHEN, CDR2 SYDVKM. V gave up 7 bases and J gave up 6 bases, with 16 bases separating them. This CDR3 region has 13 residues. The CDR3: CASTTSPMREQYF. The CDR3 coding sequence is TGTGCCAGCACGACCAGCCCGATGCGCGAGCAGTACTTC.

The gene calls are TRBV7-9 and TRBJ2-7; maybe TRBD1 (6 bases). The V end was cut by 2 bases, the J end by 2 bases, with 13 bases between. Germline V gene lookup returns CDR1 SEHNR and CDR2 FQNEAQ (reference sequence). This CDR3 has 15 residues. CDR3 in amino acids: CASSLRAGETYEQYF. The CDR3 nucleotides read TGTGCCAGCAGCTTACGTGCAGGGGAGACCTACGAGCAGTACTTC.

V gene TRBV4-3 combines with J gene TRBJ2-7, with D possibly TRBD1 on 6 matching bases. Germline lookup yields CDR1 LGHNA and CDR2 YSLEER. Trimming cost V 4 bases and J 2 bases, with 12 bases left between them. The CDR3 contains 14 residues. For the CDR3, the DNA is TGCGCCAGCAGCCGGGTGAGGGGGACCTACGAGCAGTACTTC. Protein product: CASSRVRGTYEQYF.

In its sample, this clonotype was seen a few times. The chain uses TRBV7-9 and TRBJ2-3; D is possibly TRBD1 (5 bases). The V end was cut by 2 bases, the J end by 4 bases, with 13 bases between. The CDR3 runs to 15 residues. Germline CDR1 is SEHNR and CDR2 is FQNEAQ (reference sequence). The chain's CDR3 is CASSLIWTTPDTQYF. In DNA form, the CDR3 reads TGTGCCAGCAGCTTAATTTGGACAACGCCAGATACGCAGTATTTT.

CDR3 bases: TGTGCCAGTATGGTAGGACCCAAAGCGAATCAGCCCCAGCATTTT. The encoded protein is CASMVGPKANQPQHF. The chain uses TRBV27 and TRBJ1-5; no clear D gene. V was clipped by 9 bases and J by 4 bases, with 19 bases between them. This CDR3 is 15 amino acids long. Germline loops: CDR1 MNHEY, CDR2 SMNVEV (reference sequence).

The V and J genes are TRBV4-3 and TRBJ2-1; no clear D gene. This CDR3 has 17 amino acids. CDR1 is LGHNA, CDR2 YSLEER, per germline. Trimming pared 0 bases from V and 6 bases from J, leaving 18 bases between. CDR3 DNA sequence: TGCGCCAGCAGCCAAGAGGGGTACTCACCCTCCGGCAATGAGCAGTTCTTC. It is translated as CASSQEGYSPSGNEQFF.

This clonotype was detected only a few times. V gene TRBV7-2 combines with J gene TRBJ2-3; D is unclear. Germline V CDR1 and CDR2: SGHTA, FQGNSA. The CDR3 is 14 amino acids. V shed 5 bases and J shed 6 bases, with 15 bases lying between them. The CDR3, as DNA: TGTGCCAGCAGCAAAAATTCTAGGGCGGATACGCAGTATTTT. Residues: CASSKNSRADTQYF. The full variable domain, in which reference TRBV7-2 and TRBJ2-3 provide the parts outside the CDR3, is GAGVSQSPSNKVTEKGKDVELRCDPISGHTALYWYRQSLGQGLEFLIYFQGNSAPDKSGLPSDRFSAERTGGSVSTLTIQRTQQEDSAVYLCASSKNSRADTQYFGPGTRLTVL.

This clonotype turned up a few times. This sequence joins TRBV5-1 and TRBJ2-7, with TRBD1 identical over 8 bases. Germline V lookup: CDR1 SGHRS, CDR2 YFSETQ. With 0 bases clipped from V and 4 bases from J, the junction kept 6 bases outside the gene matches. This CDR3 has 15 residues. The CDR3 sequence is CASSLAGDRIYEQYF. In DNA form, the CDR3 reads TGCGCCAGCAGCTTGGCTGGGGACAGGATATACGAGCAGTACTTC.

The chain has TRBV24-1 and TRBJ2-2; D gene ambiguous. Looked up from germline, CDR1 is KGHDR and CDR2 is SFDVKD. The V end lost 5 bases, the J end lost 0 bases, and 6 bases lay between the germline ends. The CDR3 consists of 14 residues. The CDR3 sequence is CATSATSNTGELFF. CDR3 in DNA: TGTGCCACCAGTGCAACTTCGAACACCGGGGAGCTGTTTTTT.

This clonotype has only a few counts. The CDR3 DNA follows: TGTGCCACCGGAGAGGGGGGAACGAGCAATCAGCCCCAGCATTTT. Protein sequence: CATGEGGTSNQPQHF. The chain joins TRBV10-3 to TRBJ1-5, with D possibly matching TRBD1 (6 bases). Germline assignment: CDR1 ENHRY and CDR2 SYGVKD. V lost 10 bases, J lost 1 base, and 17 bases lay in between. The CDR3 contains 15 residues.